This is a list of T cell receptor beta chains from one sample in a study of response to subunit inactivated influenza vaccine. TCRdb itself ran the RT-PCR reads through MiXCR, one entry per CDR3 protein. The profile shows 600,000 to 850,000 distinct CDR3 sequences, 14% of them singletons. Sequenced material: PBMCs from blood, taken 14 days before vaccination. The origin of the receptors is a man aged 50 or older who received an inactivated influenza vaccine. Each CDR3 is given without its conserved first and last residue. The order of the fields is CDR3 protein, J gene, V gene.

CDR3 protein: ASSLLTGVGETQY
J gene: TRBJ2-5
V gene: TRBV5-6

CDR3 protein: ASSLDLIVGGDTQY
J gene: TRBJ2-3
V gene: TRBV7-8

CDR3 protein: ASSAPTTGGNQPQH
J gene: TRBJ1-5
V gene: TRBV28

CDR3 protein: ASSFSRMYNEQF
J gene: TRBJ2-1
V gene: TRBV7-7

CDR3 protein: ASQGGTHEQY
J gene: TRBJ2-7
V gene: TRBV5-4

CDR3 protein: ASSDRDGHEPQETQY
J gene: TRBJ2-5
V gene: TRBV5-1

CDR3 protein: ASSSKGLAGGSQY
J gene: TRBJ2-5
V gene: TRBV7-2

CDR3 protein: ASKSSPVRGETQY
J gene: TRBJ2-5
V gene: TRBV2

CDR3 protein: ASSHSGTSGVSYNEQF
J gene: TRBJ2-1
V gene: TRBV4-1

CDR3 protein: ASSLSRGGATTEAF
J gene: TRBJ1-1
V gene: TRBV7-2

CDR3 protein: AISESGRLQETQY
J gene: TRBJ2-5
V gene: TRBV10-3

CDR3 protein: SVADGNTEAF
J gene: TRBJ1-1
V gene: TRBV29-1

CDR3 protein: SVAESSYNEQF
J gene: TRBJ2-1
V gene: TRBV29-1

CDR3 protein: ASSLLGLAGTYNEQF
J gene: TRBJ2-1
V gene: TRBV28

CDR3 protein: ASSTHRDGTEAF
J gene: TRBJ1-1
V gene: TRBV7-9

CDR3 protein: ASSDGYSSYNSPLH
J gene: TRBJ1-6
V gene: TRBV2

CDR3 protein: ASSGFTYEQY
J gene: TRBJ2-7
V gene: TRBV28

CDR3 protein: AISVRVGGETQY
J gene: TRBJ2-5
V gene: TRBV10-3

CDR3 protein: ASSKVPGGTDTQY
J gene: TRBJ2-3
V gene: TRBV9

CDR3 protein: ASSAGTENSPLH
J gene: TRBJ1-6
V gene: TRBV5-1

CDR3 protein: ASRPGQGSDGYT
J gene: TRBJ1-2
V gene: TRBV5-1

CDR3 protein: ASSTSSGGYNEQF
J gene: TRBJ2-1
V gene: TRBV6-1

CDR3 protein: ATWTGQDTDTQY
J gene: TRBJ2-3
V gene: TRBV24-1

CDR3 protein: ASSSGGTARRITDTQY
J gene: TRBJ2-3
V gene: TRBV5-1

CDR3 protein: ASSLLPAFRDQPSYEQY
J gene: TRBJ2-7
V gene: TRBV5-1

CDR3 protein: ASRLTGTLGYT
J gene: TRBJ1-2
V gene: TRBV5-6

CDR3 protein: ASSQVTGQGGNEQF
J gene: TRBJ2-1
V gene: TRBV4-2

CDR3 protein: SATDRDRGRYEQY
J gene: TRBJ2-7
V gene: TRBV20-1

CDR3 protein: ASSLTSGLASDTQY
J gene: TRBJ2-3
V gene: TRBV7-2

CDR3 protein: ASSSDRRAYNEQF
J gene: TRBJ2-1
V gene: TRBV7-2

CDR3 protein: SVGRTGTRNTGELF
J gene: TRBJ2-2
V gene: TRBV29-1

CDR3 protein: ASSYTRDRGQPQH
J gene: TRBJ1-5
V gene: TRBV6-5

CDR3 protein: ASNTPIAGVGEQF
J gene: TRBJ2-1
V gene: TRBV28

CDR3 protein: ASSQGVQETQY
J gene: TRBJ2-5
V gene: TRBV4-3

CDR3 protein: SATPGAASQPQH
J gene: TRBJ1-5
V gene: TRBV20-1

CDR3 protein: ASSLIRETQY
J gene: TRBJ2-5
V gene: TRBV12-3/TRBV12-4

CDR3 protein: ASSRRGRGTDTQY
J gene: TRBJ2-3
V gene: TRBV3-1

CDR3 protein: ASSSGTSTYNEQF
J gene: TRBJ2-1
V gene: TRBV5-6

CDR3 protein: ATSDSGDYGYT
J gene: TRBJ1-2
V gene: TRBV24-1

CDR3 protein: ASSQGTGQTLH
J gene: TRBJ1-6
V gene: TRBV12-3/TRBV12-4

CDR3 protein: ASSPRTEQETQY
J gene: TRBJ2-5
V gene: TRBV5-1

CDR3 protein: AWSQSQVLAF
J gene: TRBJ2-1
V gene: TRBV30

CDR3 protein: ASSGIAGGPSNIQY
J gene: TRBJ2-4
V gene: TRBV12-3/TRBV12-4

CDR3 protein: ASSPDIPGELF
J gene: TRBJ2-2
V gene: TRBV2

CDR3 protein: ASSRGPGGEGYT
J gene: TRBJ1-2
V gene: TRBV18

CDR3 protein: SASWAGELF
J gene: TRBJ2-2
V gene: TRBV29-1

CDR3 protein: ASSLSDQGHTEAF
J gene: TRBJ1-1
V gene: TRBV3-1

CDR3 protein: ASGGALGGADTQY
J gene: TRBJ2-3
V gene: TRBV2

CDR3 protein: SARATANYGYT
J gene: TRBJ1-2
V gene: TRBV20-1

CDR3 protein: ASSIGGSTEAF
J gene: TRBJ1-1
V gene: TRBV28

CDR3 protein: ASRSLLAGARTQY
J gene: TRBJ2-3
V gene: TRBV6-1

CDR3 protein: ASQDQKASCNTGELF
J gene: TRBJ2-2
V gene: TRBV21-1

CDR3 protein: SARDTTGSQY
J gene: TRBJ2-3
V gene: TRBV20-1

CDR3 protein: ASSLKGSGTGELF
J gene: TRBJ2-2
V gene: TRBV5-1

CDR3 protein: ASSTSWVETQY
J gene: TRBJ2-5
V gene: TRBV7-2

CDR3 protein: ASSQDRAPFYGYT
J gene: TRBJ1-2
V gene: TRBV4-3

CDR3 protein: ASRDSFTGAEQY
J gene: TRBJ2-7
V gene: TRBV12-3/TRBV12-4

CDR3 protein: ASKPGIDNEQF
J gene: TRBJ2-1
V gene: TRBV7-6

CDR3 protein: ASSRAGGPVNEQF
J gene: TRBJ2-1
V gene: TRBV7-2

CDR3 protein: ATSGPGPNQPQH
J gene: TRBJ1-5
V gene: TRBV24-1